The T cell receptor (beta chain) described here comes from a study of blood T cell repertoires in COVID-19. As handled by the study authors: Reference gene primer amplification gave estimated nucleated cell counts. The table came from immunoSEQ multiplex PCR; TCRdb's copy has only in-frame clones and leaves some out. That table is the source of V, J and clone size, and D and trimming were worked out from the DNA. The sample records approximately 390,000 clones, roughly 90% being singletons. V lost 5 bases and J lost 5; bases outside the gene matches: 3. CDR1 LNHDA and CDR2 SQIVND come from the germline V gene (reference sequence). CDR3 length equals 14 residues. All enrollees were roughly 18 to 90 years old and from some 24 US areas.

This rearrangement joins TRBV19 to TRBJ1-4; 9 bases align to TRBD1. The source of this sequence is a woman aged 40 to 50 with acute COVID-19. The sequenced sample consisted of PBMCs or T cells enriched from blood (not recorded which). The CDR3 nucleotides read TGTGCCAGTAGTTCAGGGACAGGGAATGAAAAACTGTTTTTT. It codes for CASSSGTGNEKLFF.